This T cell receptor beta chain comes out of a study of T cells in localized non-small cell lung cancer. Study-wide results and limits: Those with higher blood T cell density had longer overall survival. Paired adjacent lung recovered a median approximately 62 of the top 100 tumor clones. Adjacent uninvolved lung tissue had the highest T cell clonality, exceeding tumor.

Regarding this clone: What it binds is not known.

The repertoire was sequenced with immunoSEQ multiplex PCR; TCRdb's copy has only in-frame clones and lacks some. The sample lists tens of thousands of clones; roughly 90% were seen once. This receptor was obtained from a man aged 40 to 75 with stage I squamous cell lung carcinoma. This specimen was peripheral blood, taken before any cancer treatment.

The CDR3 protein is CASSLTGTMNTEAFF. CDR3 DNA: TGTGCCAGCAGCTTGACAGGAACCATGAACACTGAAGCTTTCTTT. V gene TRBV5-6 combines with J gene TRBJ1-1; D is perhaps TRBD1 (5 bases). V was cut by 1 base and J by 0 bases, with 10 bases left in between. Germline V gene data show CDR1 as SGHDT and CDR2 as YYEEEE. This CDR3 contains 15 residues.